Below are 14 T cell receptor beta chains sequenced from a single sample in a study of sequential checkpoint blockade in melanoma. The method was immunoSEQ multiplex PCR; TCRdb's version includes in-frame clones alone and lacks a portion of them. In the table there are about 24,000 clones, roughly four fifths of which are singletons. Treatment reported: randomized to nivolumab then ipilimumab (arm A) or the reverse (arm B). The sequencing used CD8+ T cells sorted from blood (inferred from file names), collected from a patient given nivolumab and ipilimumab in sequence. All receptors come from a human donor with melanoma.

This clone was counted a single time. The genes are TRBV7-9 and TRBJ2-1, with no clear D. The CDR3 is made up of 15 amino acids. With 5 bases removed from V and 3 bases from J, the gap between germline ends came to 14 bases. Germline values: CDR1 SEHNR, CDR2 FQNEAQ (reference sequence). The CDR3 loop reads CASSRLRVDYNEQFF. The CDR3, as DNA: TGTGCCAGCAGCCGGCTCCGGGTTGACTACAATGAGCAGTTCTTC.

The V call is TRBV5-1, the J call TRBJ2-2; 9 positions agree with TRBD2. Trimming removed 2 bases from V and 6 bases from J; junction bases left unmatched: 8. Germline values: CDR1 SGHRS, CDR2 YFSETQ. The CDR3 totals 16 residues. The CDR3 coding sequence is TGCGCCAGCAGCTTACCGGGACTAGCAGGGCCCGGGGAGCTGTTTTTT. Protein product: CASSLPGLAGPGELFF.

The J gene is TRBJ1-4, the V gene TRBV19; D unclear. The length of the CDR3 is 15 residues. Germline values: CDR1 LNHDA, CDR2 SQIVND (reference sequence). Trimming cost V 2 bases and J 5 bases, with 12 bases left between them. Here the CDR3 reads CASSISATANEKLFF. As DNA, the CDR3 is TGTGCCAGTAGTATAAGCGCGACGGCGAATGAAAAACTGTTTTTT.

Here the CDR3 reads CASSLGTDRSNQPQHF. Written as DNA, the CDR3 is TGTGCCAGCAGCTTAGGAACTGACAGGAGTAATCAGCCCCAGCATTTT. This chain links TRBV7-6 with TRBJ1-5; a weak D match, TRBD1 (6 bases). The germline V gene encodes CDR1 SGHVS and CDR2 FNYEAQ. The CDR3 sequence is 16 residues long. The V end was cut by 1 base, the J end by 4 bases, with 14 bases between.

The chain carries TRBV6-6 and TRBJ2-5, with a tentative D call TRBD1 (5 bases). The CDR3 extends over 13 amino acids. CDR1 and CDR2 (germline): MNHNY, SVGAGI (reference sequence). V was clipped by 2 bases and J by 11 bases, with 15 bases between them. CDR3 residues: CASSYVDNSEQYF. The CDR3, as DNA: TGTGCCAGCAGTTACGTGGACAACTCTGAGCAGTACTTC.

This clone has a handful of counts. The V and J genes are TRBV27 and TRBJ2-7; 10 nucleotides line up with TRBD2. V was pared by 0 bases and J by 8 bases, with 4 bases of the junction left unmatched. The CDR3 extends over 14 amino acids. The germline gives CDR1 MNHEY, CDR2 SMNVEV (reference sequence). As DNA, the CDR3 is TGTGCCAGCAGTTTATCAAGCGGGAGGGACAAGCAGTACTTC. This codes for CASSLSSGRDKQYF.

The rearrangement uses TRBV5-1 and TRBJ1-1, with 7 nucleotides matching TRBD1. The CDR3 has 14 amino acids. Trimming removed 5 bases from V and 6 bases from J; junction bases left unmatched: 10. Germline V lookup: CDR1 SGHRS, CDR2 YFSETQ. The CDR3 nucleotides are TGCGCCAGCAGATCGGCAGGGGGTATTTCTGAAGCTTTCTTT. Its translation: CASRSAGGISEAFF.

The CDR3 region is CATSRAGGSTGANVLTF. DNA of the CDR3: TGTGCCACCAGCAGAGCGGGGGGATCGACTGGGGCCAACGTCCTGACTTTC. The rearrangement joins TRBV15 to TRBJ2-6; the match to TRBD2 covers 7 bases. The trim removed 1 base at V and 2 bases at J, leaving 5 bases unmatched. Germline lookup yields CDR1 LNHNV and CDR2 YYDKDF (reference sequence). The CDR3 is 17 residues long. Filled out from reference TRBV15 and TRBJ2-6, the complete variable domain reads DAMVIQNPRYQVTQFGKPVTLSCSQTLNHNVMYWYQQKSSQAPKLLFHYYDKDFNNEADTPDNFQSRRPNTSFCFLDIRSPGLGDTAMYLCATSRAGGSTGANVLTFGAGSRLTVL.

The chain carries TRBV21-1 and TRBJ1-2; the table's D call, TRBD1, was not checked against the DNA. TRBV21-1 is a known pseudogene. The CDR3 contains 15 residues. This CDR3 is CANPFQQRSYYGYTF. The CDR3, as DNA: TGTGCCAACCCGTTCCAACAGAGATCCTACTATGGCTACACCTTC.

The chain couples TRBV30 to TRBJ2-3; unclear D gene. Germline CDR1 and CDR2: GTSNPN and SVGIG (reference sequence). The CDR3 runs 12 residues. V shed 4 bases and J shed 4 bases, with 9 bases lying between them. CDR3 residues: CAWIRDSDTQYF. CDR3 sequence (DNA): TGTGCCTGGATCCGAGATTCAGATACGCAGTATTTT.

CDR3 amino acids: CASSVGGIDTEAFF. DNA for the CDR3: TGTGCCAGCAGTGTTGGGGGCATTGACACTGAAGCTTTCTTT. The chain couples TRBV6-1 to TRBJ1-1; D might be TRBD1 (6 bases). The CDR3 totals 14 residues. V was shortened by 4 bases and J by 3 bases, with 12 bases between the two germline ends. Germline loops: CDR1 MNHNS, CDR2 SASEGT.

The chain has TRBV27 and TRBJ1-2; 8 bases line up with TRBD1. The length of the CDR3 is 14 residues. Germline CDR1 MNHEY, CDR2 SMNVEV (reference sequence). Germline trimming cut 4 bases from V and 4 bases from J; bases unmatched to any gene: 5. CDR3 region: CASSYRGTGYGYTF. For the CDR3, the DNA is TGTGCCAGCAGTTACCGTGGGACAGGCTATGGCTACACCTTC.

The chain is built from TRBV9 and TRBJ2-3; tentatively, D is TRBD2 (5 bases). The V end lost 3 bases, the J end lost 4 bases, and 15 bases lay between the germline ends. The CDR3 has 15 amino acids. Germline V gene data show CDR1 as SGDLS and CDR2 as YYNGEE. CDR3 DNA: TGTGCCAGCAGCGCCCGCGGGCAGGCGGCAGATACGCAGTATTTT. The encoded protein is CASSARGQAADTQYF.

This chain links TRBV18 with TRBJ1-1; maybe TRBD1 (5 bases). The CDR3 is made up of 12 amino acids. Germline V gene sequence: CDR1 KGHSH, CDR2 LQKENI. Trimming shortened V by 5 bases and J by 1 base, and 5 bases separated the two germline ends. The CDR3 region has the DNA TGTGCCAGCTCAACAGGGAACACTGAAGCTTTCTTT. Protein sequence: CASSTGNTEAFF.